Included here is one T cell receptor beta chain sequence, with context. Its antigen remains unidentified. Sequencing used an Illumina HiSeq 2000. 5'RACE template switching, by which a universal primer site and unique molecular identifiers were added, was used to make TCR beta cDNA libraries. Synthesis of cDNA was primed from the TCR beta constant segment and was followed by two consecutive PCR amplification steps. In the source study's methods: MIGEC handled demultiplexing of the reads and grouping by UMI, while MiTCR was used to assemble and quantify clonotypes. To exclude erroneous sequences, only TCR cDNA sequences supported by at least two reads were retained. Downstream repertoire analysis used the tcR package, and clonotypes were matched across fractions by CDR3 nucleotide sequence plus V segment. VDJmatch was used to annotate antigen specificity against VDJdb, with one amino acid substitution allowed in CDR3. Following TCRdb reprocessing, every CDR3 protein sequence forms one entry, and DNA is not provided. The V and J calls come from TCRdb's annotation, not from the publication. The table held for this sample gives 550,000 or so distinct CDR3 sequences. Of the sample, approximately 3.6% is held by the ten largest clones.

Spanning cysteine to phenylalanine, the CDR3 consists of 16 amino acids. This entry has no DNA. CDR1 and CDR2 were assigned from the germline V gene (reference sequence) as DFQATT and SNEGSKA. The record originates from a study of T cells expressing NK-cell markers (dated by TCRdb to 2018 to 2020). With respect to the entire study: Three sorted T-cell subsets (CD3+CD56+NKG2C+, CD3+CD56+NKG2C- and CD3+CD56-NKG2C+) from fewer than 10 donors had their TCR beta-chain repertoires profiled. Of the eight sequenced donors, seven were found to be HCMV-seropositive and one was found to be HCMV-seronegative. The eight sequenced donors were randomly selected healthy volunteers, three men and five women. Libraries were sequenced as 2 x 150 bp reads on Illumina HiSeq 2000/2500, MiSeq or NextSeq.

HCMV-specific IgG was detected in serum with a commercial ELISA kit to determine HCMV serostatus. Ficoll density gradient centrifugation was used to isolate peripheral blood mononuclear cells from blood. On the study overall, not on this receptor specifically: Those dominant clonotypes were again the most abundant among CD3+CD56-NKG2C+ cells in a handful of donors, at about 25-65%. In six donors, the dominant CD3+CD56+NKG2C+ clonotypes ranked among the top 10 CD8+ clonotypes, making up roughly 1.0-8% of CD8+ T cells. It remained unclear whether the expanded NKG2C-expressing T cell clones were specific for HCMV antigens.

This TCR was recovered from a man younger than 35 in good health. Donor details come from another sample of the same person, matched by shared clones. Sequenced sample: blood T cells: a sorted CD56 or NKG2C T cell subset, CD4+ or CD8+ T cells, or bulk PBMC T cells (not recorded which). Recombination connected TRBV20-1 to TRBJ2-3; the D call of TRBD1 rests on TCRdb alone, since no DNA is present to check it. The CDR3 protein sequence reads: CSAKGGGAGVTDTQYF.